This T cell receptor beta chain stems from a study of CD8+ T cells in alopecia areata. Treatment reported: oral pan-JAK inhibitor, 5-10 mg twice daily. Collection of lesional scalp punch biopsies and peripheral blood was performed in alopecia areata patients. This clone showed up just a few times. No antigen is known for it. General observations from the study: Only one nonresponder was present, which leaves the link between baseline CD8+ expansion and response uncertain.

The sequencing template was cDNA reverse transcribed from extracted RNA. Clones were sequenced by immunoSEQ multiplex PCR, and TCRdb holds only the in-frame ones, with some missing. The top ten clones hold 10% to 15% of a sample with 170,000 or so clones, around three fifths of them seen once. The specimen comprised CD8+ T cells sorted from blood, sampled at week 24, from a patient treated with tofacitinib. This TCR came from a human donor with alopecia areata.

The CDR3: CAWSVIGSEAFF. The CDR3 coding sequence is TGTGCCTGGAGTGTAATTGGCTCTGAAGCTTTCTTT. The rearrangement uses TRBV30 and TRBJ1-1; no clear D gene. The ends were cut back, 0 bases at V and 6 bases at J, with 8 bases in the middle. The CDR3 is 12 amino acids. Germline-derived CDR1 and CDR2 are GTSNPN and SVGIG (reference sequence).